This entry lists 14 T cell receptor beta chains sequenced from one sample in a study of vaccination and CD4 T cells after COVID-19. Cultured CD4+ T cell DNA underwent sequencing with the Oncomine TCR Beta short-read assay. From the PCR reads, TCRdb called clonotypes with MiXCR, one entry per CDR3 protein. The repertoire has some 14,000 distinct CDR3 sequences, 65% to 80% of them found once; the top ten carry about 20%. These TCRs' antigens remain unknown. Stated treatment: approximately 10-day PBMC culture with coronavirus spike peptide pools or control peptides (ViraFEST assay). Material for sequencing was CD4+ T cells from blood, cultured in vitro. The receptors here all came from a human donor who had recovered from COVID-19.

V is TRBV12-3 or TRBV12-4 and J is TRBJ1-6, with D perhaps TRBD1 (5 bases). V gave up 7 bases and J gave up 10 bases, with 20 bases separating them. The CDR3 sequence is 15 residues long. The CDR3 is CASTARQFSESPLHF. The CDR3 DNA reads TGTGCCAGCACCGCAAGACAGTTCAGCGAATCACCCCTCCACTTT.

The chain links TRBV27 to TRBJ2-1; perhaps TRBD1 as D (6 bases). Germline V gene data show CDR1 as MNHEY and CDR2 as SMNVEV (reference sequence). Deletions cut 6 bases from V and 5 bases from J, with 11 bases between. The CDR3 loop spans 13 amino acids. The CDR3 DNA reads TGTGCCAGCAGAAACAGGGAGAACAATGAGCAGTTCTTC. This encodes CASRNRENNEQFF.

The genes are TRBV11-3 and TRBJ2-3; tentative D call: TRBD1 (6 bases). V was trimmed by 6 bases and J by 7 bases, leaving 11 bases between them. CDR1 and CDR2 from the germline V gene are SGHNT and YENEEA. This CDR3 spans 12 amino acids. The CDR3 nucleotides read TGTGCCAGCAGTCGAGACAGGAATACGCAGTATTTT. It translates to CASSRDRNTQYF.

V and J are TRBV7-9 and TRBJ1-2; 8 positions agree with TRBD1. CDR1 is SEHNR, CDR2 FQNEAQ, per germline (reference sequence). CDR3 length equals 13 residues. Trimming took 7 bases from V and 7 from J; bases not matched to a gene: 8. CDR3 region: CASTIGQGGGYTF. CDR3 bases: TGTGCCAGCACCATTGGACAGGGCGGTGGCTACACCTTC.

CDR3 sequence reads: CASSKGQGNTEAFF. As DNA, the CDR3 is TGTGCCAGTAGTAAAGGACAGGGGAACACTGAAGCTTTCTTT. This sequence joins TRBV19 and TRBJ1-1; 8 positions match TRBD1. The CDR3 extends over 14 amino acids. Unmatched junction bases numbered 2, after V lost 4 bases and J lost 1 base. CDR1 LNHDA and CDR2 SQIVND come from the germline V gene (reference sequence).

This clonotype ranks as medium-sized. The V and J genes are TRBV19 and TRBJ1-3; D gene unclear. V lost 6 bases and J 0 bases, leaving 12 bases between the germline ends. This CDR3 has 15 residues. The V gene's germline CDR1 is LNHDA and CDR2 SQIVND (reference sequence). The CDR3 nucleotides are TGTGCCAGTAGCCGGGCCCGAAACTCTGGAAACACCATATATTTT. Protein product: CASSRARNSGNTIYF.

The J gene is TRBJ1-5, the V gene TRBV6-4; no clear D gene. The CDR3 has 13 amino acids. Trimming cost V 4 bases and J 6 bases, with 10 bases left between them. Looked up from germline, CDR1 is MRHNA and CDR2 is SNTAGT. The CDR3 is CASSAREGQPQHF. The CDR3 DNA reads TGTGCCAGCAGTGCAAGGGAGGGTCAGCCCCAGCATTTT.

The CDR3 loop reads CSARVSGLAFF. The CDR3 DNA is TGCAGTGCTAGAGTTTCGGGGTTGGCTTTCTTT. This chain links TRBV20-1 with TRBJ1-1; no firm D call. Trimming removed 1 base at V and 11 bases at J, with 11 bases between. Per the germline V gene, CDR1 is DFQATT and CDR2 is SNEGSKA (reference sequence). The CDR3 sequence is 11 residues long.

This clonotype was detected only a few times. The chain couples TRBV15 to TRBJ1-6; D possibly corresponds to TRBD1 (5 bases). V shed 2 bases and J shed 9 bases, with 17 bases lying between them. The CDR3 length is 16 residues. Germline CDR1 is LNHNV and CDR2 is YYDKDF (reference sequence). CDR3 sequence: CATSRKGQGSGSPLHF. CDR3 nucleotide sequence: TGTGCCACCAGCAGAAAAGGGCAGGGATCTGGTTCACCCCTCCACTTT.

This clonotype was seen a handful of times. The rearrangement joins TRBV6-5 to TRBJ1-5; 7 bases agree with TRBD1. This CDR3 comprises 13 residues. Germline CDR1 is MNHEY and CDR2 is SVGAGI. V lost 4 bases, J lost 4 bases, and 1 base stayed unmatched. The DNA for the CDR3 is TGTGCCAGCAGTTCACAGGGGAATCAGCCCCAGCATTTT. It yields the protein CASSSQGNQPQHF.

This chain uses TRBV20-1 with TRBJ1-6; 7 nucleotides align to TRBD1. This CDR3 spans 15 amino acids. The trim removed 5 bases at V and 4 bases at J, leaving 8 bases unmatched. The V gene's germline CDR1 is DFQATT and CDR2 SNEGSKA (reference sequence). The CDR3 loop reads CSAARDSIYNSPLHF. DNA of the CDR3: TGCAGTGCTGCCAGGGACAGCATTTATAATTCACCCCTCCACTTT.

The genes are TRBV7-2 and TRBJ2-3; TRBD2 matches 9 bases. There are 17 residues in the CDR3. The germline V gene has CDR1 SGHTA and CDR2 FQGNSA. With 5 bases clipped from V and 4 bases from J, the junction kept 13 bases outside the gene matches. Written as DNA, the CDR3 is TGTGCCAGCAGCCAAGATCAGCTAGCGGGATCTGCAGATACGCAGTATTTT. Translation gives CASSQDQLAGSADTQYF.

V gene TRBV6-2 or TRBV6-3 combines with J gene TRBJ1-1, with a possible D match to TRBD1 (5 bases). The CDR3 has 11 residues. Trimming pared 6 bases from V and 8 bases from J, leaving 10 bases between. Germline V gives CDR1 MNHEY, CDR2 SVGEGT. The CDR3 reads CASRSRGEAFF. CDR3 bases: TGTGCCAGCAGGTCTCGGGGGGAAGCTTTCTTT.

The gene calls are TRBV6-5 and TRBJ2-5; the match to TRBD2 covers 9 bases. This CDR3 has 15 residues. Germline trimming cut 3 bases from V and 4 bases from J; bases unmatched to any gene: 6. The germline V gene has CDR1 MNHEY and CDR2 SVGAGI. The CDR3 coding sequence is TGTGCCAGCAGTTATTCGCTAGCGGGAAGAGAGACCCAGTACTTC. Translating gives CASSYSLAGRETQYF.